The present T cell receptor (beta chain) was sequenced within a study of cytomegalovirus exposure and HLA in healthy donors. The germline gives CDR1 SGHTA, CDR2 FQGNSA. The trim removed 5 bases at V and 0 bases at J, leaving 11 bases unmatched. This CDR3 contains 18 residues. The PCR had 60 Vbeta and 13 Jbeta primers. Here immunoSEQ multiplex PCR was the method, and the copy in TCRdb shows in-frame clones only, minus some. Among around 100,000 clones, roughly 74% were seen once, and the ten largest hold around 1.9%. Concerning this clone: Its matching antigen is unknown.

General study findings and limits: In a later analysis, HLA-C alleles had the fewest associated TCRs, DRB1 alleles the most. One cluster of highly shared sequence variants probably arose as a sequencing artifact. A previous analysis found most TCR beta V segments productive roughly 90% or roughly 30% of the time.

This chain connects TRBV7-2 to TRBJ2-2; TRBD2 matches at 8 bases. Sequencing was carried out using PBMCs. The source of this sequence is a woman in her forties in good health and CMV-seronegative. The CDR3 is CASSAREGSGANTGELFF. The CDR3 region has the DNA TGTGCCAGCAGCGCCAGGGAGGGTAGCGGGGCGAACACCGGGGAGCTGTTTTTT. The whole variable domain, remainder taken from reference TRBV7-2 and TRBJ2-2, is GAGVSQSPSNKVTEKGKDVELRCDPISGHTALYWYRQSLGQGLEFLIYFQGNSAPDKSGLPSDRFSAERTGGSVSTLTIQRTQQEDSAVYLCASSAREGSGANTGELFFGEGSRLTVL.